This T cell receptor beta chain was documented in a study of blood T cell repertoires in COVID-19. About the study: Samples of COVID-19 (acute and convalescent) were obtained from the United States, Italy and Spain. The cDNA or gDNA used as material had been derived from T cells, B-cell-depleted T cells, or PBMCs.

Produced via immunoSEQ multiplex PCR; TCRdb's table is partial and in-frame only. The sample includes about 360,000 clones, approximately 87% of them seen just once. This clone showed up just once. V lost 6 bases to trimming and J lost 3 bases, with 15 bases between them. Germline-derived CDR1 and CDR2 are SQVTM and ANQGSEA. The CDR3 has 13 amino acids. Sequenced: PBMCs or T cells enriched from blood (not recorded which). J is TRBJ2-7 and V is TRBV29-1, with D perhaps matching TRBD1 (6 bases). The clonotype comes from a man aged 25 to 45 who had recovered from COVID-19. The CDR3 sequence: CSVTGRLNYEQYF. The CDR3 region has the DNA TGCAGCGTGACAGGACGGCTAAACTACGAGCAGTACTTC.